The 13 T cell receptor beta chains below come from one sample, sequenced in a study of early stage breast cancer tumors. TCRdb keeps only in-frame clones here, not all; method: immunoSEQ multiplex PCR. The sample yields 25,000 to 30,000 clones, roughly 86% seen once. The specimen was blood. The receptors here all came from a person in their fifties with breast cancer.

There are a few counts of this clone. The CDR3 nucleotides read TGTGCCAGCAGCCAAGGAAACCGGGACAGCTATGGCTACACCTTC. Residues: CASSQGNRDSYGYTF. J is TRBJ1-2 and V is TRBV4-2, with 7 nucleotides matching TRBD1. Germline CDR1 reads LGHNA; CDR2 reads YNFKEQ. The V gene end was trimmed by 1 base and the J gene end by 4 bases; junction bases not matched to a gene: 6. The CDR3 runs 15 residues.

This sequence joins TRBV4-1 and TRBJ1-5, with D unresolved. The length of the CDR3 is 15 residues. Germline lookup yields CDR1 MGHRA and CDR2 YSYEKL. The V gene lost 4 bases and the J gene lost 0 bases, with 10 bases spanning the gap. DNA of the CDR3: TGCGCCAGCAGCCGATCAGTGGATAGCAATCAGCCCCAGCATTTT. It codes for CASSRSVDSNQPQHF.

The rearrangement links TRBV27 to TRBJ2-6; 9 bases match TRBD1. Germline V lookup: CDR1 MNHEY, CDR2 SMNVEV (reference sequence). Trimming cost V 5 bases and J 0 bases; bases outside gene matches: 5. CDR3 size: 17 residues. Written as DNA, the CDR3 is TGTGCCAGCAGTCCCGGGACAGGGTCCTCTGGGGCCAACGTCCTGACTTTC. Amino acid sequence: CASSPGTGSSGANVLTF.

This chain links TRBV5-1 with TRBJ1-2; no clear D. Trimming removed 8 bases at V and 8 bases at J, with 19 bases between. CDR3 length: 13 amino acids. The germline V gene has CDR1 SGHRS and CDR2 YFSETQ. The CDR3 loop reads CASRPYSTGGYTF. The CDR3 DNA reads TGCGCCAGTAGACCCTACTCCACGGGAGGCTACACCTTC.

The CDR3 loop is CASSPGTGPYEQYF. The DNA for the CDR3 is TGTGCCAGCTCACCTGGGACAGGGCCCTACGAGCAGTACTTC. This sequence joins TRBV18 and TRBJ2-7, with TRBD1 matching 9 bases. The CDR3 totals 14 residues. Losses at the gene ends were 3 bases for V and 2 bases for J; bases not matched to a gene: 2. Germline V gene lookup returns CDR1 KGHSH and CDR2 LQKENI.

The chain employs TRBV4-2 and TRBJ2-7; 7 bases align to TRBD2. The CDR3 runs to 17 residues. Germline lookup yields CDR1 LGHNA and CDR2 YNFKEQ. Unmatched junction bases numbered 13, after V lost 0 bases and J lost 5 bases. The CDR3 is CASSQDGGGGAVDEQYF. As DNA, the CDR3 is TGTGCCAGCAGCCAAGATGGGGGGGGAGGGGCAGTCGACGAGCAGTACTTC.

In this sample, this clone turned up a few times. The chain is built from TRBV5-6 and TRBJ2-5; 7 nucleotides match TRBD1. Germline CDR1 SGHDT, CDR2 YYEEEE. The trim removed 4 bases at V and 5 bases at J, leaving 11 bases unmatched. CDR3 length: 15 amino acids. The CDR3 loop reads CASSQGPGGVETQYF. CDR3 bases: TGTGCCAGCAGCCAGGGGCCAGGGGGTGTTGAGACCCAGTACTTC.

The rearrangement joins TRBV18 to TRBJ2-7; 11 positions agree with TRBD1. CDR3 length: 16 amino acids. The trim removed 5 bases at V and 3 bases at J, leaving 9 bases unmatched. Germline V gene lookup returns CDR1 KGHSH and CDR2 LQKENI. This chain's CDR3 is CASSRTGGGSGYEQYF. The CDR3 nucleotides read TGTGCCAGCTCAAGGACAGGGGGCGGATCGGGCTACGAGCAGTACTTC.

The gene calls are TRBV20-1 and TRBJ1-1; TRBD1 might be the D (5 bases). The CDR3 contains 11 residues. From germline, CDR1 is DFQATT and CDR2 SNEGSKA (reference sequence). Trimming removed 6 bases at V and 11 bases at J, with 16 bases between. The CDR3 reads CSAPGPLGAFF. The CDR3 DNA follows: TGCAGTGCACCGGGACCACTCGGGGCTTTCTTT.

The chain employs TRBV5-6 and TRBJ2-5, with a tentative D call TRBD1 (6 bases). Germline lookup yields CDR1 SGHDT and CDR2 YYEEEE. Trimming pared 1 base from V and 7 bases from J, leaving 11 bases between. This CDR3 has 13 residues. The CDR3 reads CASSLWGLGTQYF. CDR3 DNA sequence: TGTGCCAGCAGCTTGTGGGGGCTCGGGACCCAGTACTTC.

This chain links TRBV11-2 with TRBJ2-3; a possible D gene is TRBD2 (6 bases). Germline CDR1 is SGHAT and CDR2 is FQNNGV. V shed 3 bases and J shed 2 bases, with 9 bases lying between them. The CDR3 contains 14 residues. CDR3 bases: TGTGCCAGCAGCTTGGCGGGAATCACAGATACGCAGTATTTT. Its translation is CASSLAGITDTQYF.

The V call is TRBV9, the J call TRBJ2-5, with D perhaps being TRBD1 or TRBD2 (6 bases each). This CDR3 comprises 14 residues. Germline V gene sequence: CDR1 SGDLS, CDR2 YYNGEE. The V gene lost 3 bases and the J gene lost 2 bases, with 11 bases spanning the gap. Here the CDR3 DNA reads TGTGCCAGCAGCGCCGGGGGACAACAAGAGACCCAGTACTTC. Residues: CASSAGGQQETQYF.

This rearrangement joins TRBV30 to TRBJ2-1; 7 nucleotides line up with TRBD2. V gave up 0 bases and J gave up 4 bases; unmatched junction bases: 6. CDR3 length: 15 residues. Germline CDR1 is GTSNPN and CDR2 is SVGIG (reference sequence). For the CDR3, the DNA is TGTGCCTGGAGTGTAGGCGGGAGAGTATACAATGAGCAGTTCTTC. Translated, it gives CAWSVGGRVYNEQFF.